This T cell receptor beta chain was observed in a study of T-cell reconstitution after alpha-beta-depleted transplantation in children (dated by TCRdb to the mid-2010s). Describing the broader study: The study quantitatively tracked T-cell immune reconstitution after TCRalphabeta/CD19-depleted allogeneic hematopoietic cell transplantation in children using TCR repertoire profiling.

Library preparation used PCR. Instrument used: Illumina HiSeq 2500. To normalize quantification of the TCRbeta repertoire, the TCR libraries were built with molecular barcoding that relied on unique molecular identifiers. TCRdb reprocessing: public reads trimmed at Q25 with fastp, clones called with MiXCR, in-frame beta chains kept. Duplicate CDR3 protein sequences are folded into a single record with the most common DNA and genes. This sample holds about 600,000 distinct CDR3 sequences; approximately 10% were observed only once. Jointly, the top ten make up 4% of the sample. Cut back by 5 bases and 9 bases, the V and J ends lie 10 bases apart. Its CDR3 holds 11 amino acids, cysteine through phenylalanine. Just CDR3 DNA is preserved here, 33 bases in frame from base 1. CDR1 and CDR2, looked up from the germline V gene, are SGHTA and FQGNSA. This clonotype was picked up a small number of times. The antigen it binds to is not known. The sample holds no much larger clone one base away, and base qualities are not on file.

The input for sequencing was PBMCs from the stem cell graft donor, taken from the stem cell graft. The source of this sequence is a human donor who donated a stem cell graft to a child with acute myeloid leukemia. The chain is made from TRBV7-2 and TRBJ1-1; no confident D gene assignment can be made. The DNA sequence is TGTGCCAGCAGCCGGTGGGGTCAAGCTTTCTTT. Translated, this is CASSRWGQAFF.